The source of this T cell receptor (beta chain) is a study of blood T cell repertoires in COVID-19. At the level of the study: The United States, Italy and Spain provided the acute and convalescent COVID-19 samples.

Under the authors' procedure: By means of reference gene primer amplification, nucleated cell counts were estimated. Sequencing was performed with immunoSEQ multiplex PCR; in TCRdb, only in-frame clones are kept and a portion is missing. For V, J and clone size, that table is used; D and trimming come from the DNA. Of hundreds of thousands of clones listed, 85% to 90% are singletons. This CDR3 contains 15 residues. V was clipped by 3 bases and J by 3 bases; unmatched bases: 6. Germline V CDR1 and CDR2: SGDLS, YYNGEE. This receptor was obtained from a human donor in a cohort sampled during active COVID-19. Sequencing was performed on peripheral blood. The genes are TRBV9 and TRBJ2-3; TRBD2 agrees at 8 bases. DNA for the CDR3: TGTGCCAGCAGCGCCCGGGGGGGGCGGACAGATACGCAGTATTTT. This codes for CASSARGGRTDTQYF.